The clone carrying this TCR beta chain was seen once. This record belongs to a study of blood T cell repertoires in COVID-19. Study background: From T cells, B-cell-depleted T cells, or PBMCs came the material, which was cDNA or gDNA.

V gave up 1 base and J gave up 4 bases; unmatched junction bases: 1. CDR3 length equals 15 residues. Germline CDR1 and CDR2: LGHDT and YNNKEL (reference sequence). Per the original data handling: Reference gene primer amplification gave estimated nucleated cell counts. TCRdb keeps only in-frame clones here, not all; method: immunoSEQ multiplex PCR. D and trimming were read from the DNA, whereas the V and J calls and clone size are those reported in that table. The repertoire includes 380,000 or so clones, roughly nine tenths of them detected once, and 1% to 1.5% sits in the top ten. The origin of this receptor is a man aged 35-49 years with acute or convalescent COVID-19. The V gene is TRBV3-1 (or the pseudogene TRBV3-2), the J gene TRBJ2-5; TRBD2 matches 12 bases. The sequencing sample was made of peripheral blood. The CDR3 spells CASSQGLAGVETQYF. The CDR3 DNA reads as TGTGCCAGCAGCCAAGGACTAGCGGGAGTAGAGACCCAGTACTTC.